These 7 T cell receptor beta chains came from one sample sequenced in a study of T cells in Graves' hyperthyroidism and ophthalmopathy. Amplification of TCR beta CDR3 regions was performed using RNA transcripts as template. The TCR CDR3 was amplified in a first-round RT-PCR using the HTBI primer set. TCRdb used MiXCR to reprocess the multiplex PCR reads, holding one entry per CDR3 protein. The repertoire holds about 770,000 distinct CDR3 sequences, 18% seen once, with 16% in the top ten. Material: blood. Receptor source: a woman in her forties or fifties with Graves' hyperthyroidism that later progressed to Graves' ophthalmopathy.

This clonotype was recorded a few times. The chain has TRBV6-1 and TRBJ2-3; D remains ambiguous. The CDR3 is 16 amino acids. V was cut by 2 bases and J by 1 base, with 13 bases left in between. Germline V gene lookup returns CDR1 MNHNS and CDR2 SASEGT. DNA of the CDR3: TGTGCCAGCAGTGAACCGAAAACGCAGGGCACAGATACGCAGTATTTT. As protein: CASSEPKTQGTDTQYF.

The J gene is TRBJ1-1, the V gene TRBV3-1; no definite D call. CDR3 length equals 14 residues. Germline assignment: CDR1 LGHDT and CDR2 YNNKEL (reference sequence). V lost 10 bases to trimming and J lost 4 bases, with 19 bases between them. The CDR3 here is CATKPGGIGTEAFF. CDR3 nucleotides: TGTGCCACCAAGCCGGGAGGGATTGGCACTGAAGCTTTCTTT.

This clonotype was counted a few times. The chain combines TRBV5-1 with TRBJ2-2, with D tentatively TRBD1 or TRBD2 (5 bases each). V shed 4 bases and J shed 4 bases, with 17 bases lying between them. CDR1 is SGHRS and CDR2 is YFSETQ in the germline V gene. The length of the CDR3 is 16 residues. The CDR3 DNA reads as TGCGCCAGCAGCCTCGTTGGGGACGAAAGCACCGGGGAGCTGTTTTTT. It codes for CASSLVGDESTGELFF.

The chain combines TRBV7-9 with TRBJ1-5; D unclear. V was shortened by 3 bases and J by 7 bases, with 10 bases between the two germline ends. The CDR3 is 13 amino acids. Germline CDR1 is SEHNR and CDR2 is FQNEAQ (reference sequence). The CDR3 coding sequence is TGTGCCAGCAGCTTTGGGGAAGGCCAGCCCCAGCATTTT. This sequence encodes CASSFGEGQPQHF.

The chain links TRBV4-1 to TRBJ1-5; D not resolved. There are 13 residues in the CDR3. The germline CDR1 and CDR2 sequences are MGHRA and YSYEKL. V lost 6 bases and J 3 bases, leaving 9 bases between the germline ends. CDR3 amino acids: CASSNKPNQPQHF. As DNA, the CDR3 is TGCGCCAGCAGTAACAAACCCAATCAGCCCCAGCATTTT.

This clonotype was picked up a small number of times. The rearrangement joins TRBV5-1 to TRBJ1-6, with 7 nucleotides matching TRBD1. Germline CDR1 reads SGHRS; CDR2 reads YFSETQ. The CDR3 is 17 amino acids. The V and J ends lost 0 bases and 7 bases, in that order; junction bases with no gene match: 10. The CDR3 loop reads CASSLGGGGTVNSPLHF. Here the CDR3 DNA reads TGCGCCAGCAGCTTGGGTGGAGGCGGGACAGTGAATTCACCCCTCCACTTT.

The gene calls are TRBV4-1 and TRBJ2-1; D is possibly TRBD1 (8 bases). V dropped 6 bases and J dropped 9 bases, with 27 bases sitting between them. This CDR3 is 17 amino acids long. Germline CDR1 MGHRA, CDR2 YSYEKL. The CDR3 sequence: CASRDLLGQGGVGEQFF. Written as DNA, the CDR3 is TGCGCCAGCAGAGACTTACTTGGACAGGGAGGGGTCGGTGAGCAGTTCTTC.